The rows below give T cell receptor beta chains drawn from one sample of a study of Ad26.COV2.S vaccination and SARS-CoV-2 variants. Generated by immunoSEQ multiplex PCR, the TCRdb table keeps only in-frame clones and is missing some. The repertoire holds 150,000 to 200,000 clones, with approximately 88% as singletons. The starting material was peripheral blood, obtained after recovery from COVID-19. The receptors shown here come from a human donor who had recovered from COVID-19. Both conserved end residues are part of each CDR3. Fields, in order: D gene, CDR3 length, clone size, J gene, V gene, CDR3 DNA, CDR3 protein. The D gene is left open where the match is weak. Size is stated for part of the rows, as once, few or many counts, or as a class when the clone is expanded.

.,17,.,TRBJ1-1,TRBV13,TGTGCCAGCAGCCCCAAAGCCAGACAACACTTGAACACTGAAGCTTTCTTT,CASSPKARQHLNTEAFF
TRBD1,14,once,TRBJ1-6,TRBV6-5,TGTGCCAGCAGAGGACAGGGGGGTGGTTCACCCCTCCACTTT,CASRGQGGGSPLHF
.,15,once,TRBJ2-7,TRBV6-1,TGTGCCAGCAGTGAAGCGTTTCAGGGGGAGGGTGTGCAGTACTTC,CASSEAFQGEGVQYF
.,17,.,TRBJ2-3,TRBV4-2,TGTGCCAGCAGCCAACTAACTAGTGGAGTTTCCCCAGATACGCAGTATTTT,CASSQLTSGVSPDTQYF
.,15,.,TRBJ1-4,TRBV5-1,TGCGCCAGCAGCTCAGATGAGGGCTATAGGGAAAAACTGTTTTTT,CASSSDEGYREKLFF
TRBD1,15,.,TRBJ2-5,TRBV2,TGTGCCAGCAGCTTTGACAGGGGGCCGGGGGAGACCCAGTACTTC,CASSFDRGPGETQYF
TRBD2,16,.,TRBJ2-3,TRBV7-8,TGTGCCAGCAGGGGGGGGAGGAGGGCCTTGGGGAATACGCAGTATTTT,CASRGGRRALGNTQYF
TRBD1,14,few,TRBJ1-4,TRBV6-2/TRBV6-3,TGTGCCAGCAGTTGGAAGGGGGCGCGAGAAAAACTGTTTTTT,CASSWKGAREKLFF
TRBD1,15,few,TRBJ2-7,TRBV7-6,TGTGCCAGCAGCTTAGCTTGGACAGGGGGCGACGAGCAGTACTTC,CASSLAWTGGDEQYF
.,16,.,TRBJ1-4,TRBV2,.,CASSEALSLESEKLFF
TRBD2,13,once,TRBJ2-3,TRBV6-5,TGTGCCAGCAGTCCATGGGAGGGAGATACGCAGTATTTT,CASSPWEGDTQYF
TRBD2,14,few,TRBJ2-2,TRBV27,TGTGCCAGCTGCCCGGGGAGGGCCATCGGGGAGCTGTTTTTT,CASCPGRAIGELFF
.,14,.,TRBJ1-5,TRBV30,TGTGCCTGGAGTGTACCGAAGATGGTGAAGCCCCAGCATTTT,CAWSVPKMVKPQHF
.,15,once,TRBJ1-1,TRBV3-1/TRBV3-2,TGTGCCAGCAGCCAATCTCGCGGGGTATACACTGAAGCTTTCTTT,CASSQSRGVYTEAFF
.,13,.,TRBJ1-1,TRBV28,TGTGCCAGCAGTCAGATCCTGAACACTGAAGCTTTCTTT,CASSQILNTEAFF
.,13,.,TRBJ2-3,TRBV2,TGTGCCAGCAAGCGCCTAGAGGCGGATACGCAGTATTTT,CASKRLEADTQYF
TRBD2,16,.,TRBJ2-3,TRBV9,TGTGCCAGCAGCACTAGCGGGGGGGCATACACAGATACGCAGTATTTT,CASSTSGGAYTDTQYF
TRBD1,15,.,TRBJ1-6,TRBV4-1,TGCGCCAGCAGCCACGATACAGGGGGGAATTCACCCCTCCACTTT,CASSHDTGGNSPLHF
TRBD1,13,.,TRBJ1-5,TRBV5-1,TGCGCCAGCATCCACAGGGGAGTTCAGCCCCAGCATTTT,CASIHRGVQPQHF
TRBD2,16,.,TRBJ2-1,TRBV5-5,TGTGCCAGCAGCTGGGGGACTAGCGGCCCGCTCAATGAGCAGTTCTTC,CASSWGTSGPLNEQFF
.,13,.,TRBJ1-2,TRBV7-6,TGTGCCAGCAGCTACGGGAGTGGCTATGGCTACACCTTC,CASSYGSGYGYTF
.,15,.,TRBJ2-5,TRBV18,TGTGCCAGCTCACCCGGCGGACTGTACCAAGAGACCCAGTACTTC,CASSPGGLYQETQYF
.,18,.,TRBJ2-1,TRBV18,TGTGCCAGCTCACCACTTCGGTATGGGCGCCAATCAAACAATGAGCAGTTCTTC,CASSPLRYGRQSNNEQFF
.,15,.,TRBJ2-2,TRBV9,TGTGCCAGCAGCGTACTTCTTGGCAACACCGGGGAGCTGTTTTTT,CASSVLLGNTGELFF
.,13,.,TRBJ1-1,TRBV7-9,TGTGCCAGCAGCGCGAACAGGGAGACTGAAGCTTTCTTT,CASSANRETEAFF
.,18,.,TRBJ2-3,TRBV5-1,TGCGCCAGCAGCTTCGGACAGGGAGGGAAAACTAGCACAGATACGCAGTATTTT,CASSFGQGGKTSTDTQYF
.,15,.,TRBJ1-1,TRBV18,TGTGCCAGCTCACCAGAGCAGGGGAGGAACACTGAAGCTTTCTTT,CASSPEQGRNTEAFF
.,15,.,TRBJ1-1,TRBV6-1,TGTGCCAGCAGTGAAGAGGAGATCATGAACACTGAAGCTTTCTTT,CASSEEEIMNTEAFF
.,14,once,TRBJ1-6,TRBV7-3,TGTGCCAGCAGCTTCGGGGGCGATAATTCACCCCTCCACTTT,CASSFGGDNSPLHF
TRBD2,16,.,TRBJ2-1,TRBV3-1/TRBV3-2,TGTGCCAGCAGCCCCCTGCTAGCGGGGGGCACGAATGAGCAGTTCTTC,CASSPLLAGGTNEQFF
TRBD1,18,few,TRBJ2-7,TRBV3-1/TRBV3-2,TGTGCCAGCAGCCAAGTTTTAGGGGCCAGGGGACAGATTCGGGAGCAGTACTTC,CASSQVLGARGQIREQYF